These 14 T cell receptor beta chains were sequenced from one sample in a study of blood T cells in healthy people across ages. The authors ran a second PCR of about 6 to 12 cycles using a sample-barcoded 5' primer and a J-beta primer mix. Using its own MiXCR run on the 5' RACE reads, TCRdb lists one record per CDR3 protein. The table shows hundreds of thousands of distinct CDR3 sequences, with 58% occurring only once. The sequenced sample was blood. Source of these receptors: a man in his thirties or forties in good health.

This clonotype occurred a few times. This chain joins TRBV27 and TRBJ2-1, with D perhaps TRBD1 (6 bases). Germline V gives CDR1 MNHEY, CDR2 SMNVEV (reference sequence). Trimming left V 1 base short and J 4 bases short, with 17 bases between. The CDR3 runs to 17 residues. The CDR3 spells CASSLFEGGRAYNEQFF. The CDR3 DNA reads TGTGCCAGCAGTTTATTCGAAGGGGGTAGGGCTTACAATGAGCAGTTCTTC.

This clonotype was seen a few times. The chain uses TRBV6-1 and TRBJ2-1, with TRBD2 matching over 9 bases. Germline CDR1 reads MNHNS; CDR2 reads SASEGT. This CDR3 contains 18 residues. V gave up 5 bases and J gave up 4 bases; unmatched junction bases: 15. CDR3 amino acids: CASSKTPITSGPYNEQFF. In nucleotides, the CDR3 is TGTGCCAGCAGTAAGACCCCCATTACTAGCGGGCCTTACAATGAGCAGTTCTTC.

This clonotype was observed a handful of times. This chain joins TRBV7-2 and TRBJ2-2; D unresolved. Between the trimmed V and J ends, which lost 1 base and 8 bases, there was a span of 2 bases. The length of the CDR3 is 11 residues. CDR1 and CDR2 (germline): SGHTA, FQGNSA. The CDR3, as DNA: TGTGCCAGCAGCTTAGAAGGGGAGCTGTTTTTT. Its protein is CASSLEGELFF.

The CDR3 reads CASSPFNRGGSDTQYF. The DNA for the CDR3 is TGTGCCAGCAGCCCCTTCAACAGGGGTGGCTCAGATACGCAGTATTTT. J is TRBJ2-3 and V is TRBV27, with TRBD1 matching 7 bases. Trimming cost V 6 bases and J 4 bases; bases outside gene matches: 13. This CDR3 spans 16 amino acids. Germline values: CDR1 MNHEY, CDR2 SMNVEV (reference sequence).

This clonotype was recorded a few times. The chain is built from TRBV10-3 and TRBJ2-1; D ambiguous. V lost 8 bases and J lost 1, with 6 bases in between. The CDR3 is 12 residues long. Germline CDR1 ENHRY, CDR2 SYGVKD. CDR3 residues: CAIGQSYNEQFF. CDR3 DNA: TGTGCCATCGGCCAGTCCTACAATGAGCAGTTCTTC.

This clonotype was seen a handful of times. CDR3 protein: CASKEAGGPNEQYF. The CDR3 DNA reads as TGCGCCAGCAAGGAAGCGGGAGGGCCTAACGAGCAGTACTTC. The V call is TRBV5-1, the J call TRBJ2-7, with 10 bases aligning to TRBD2. Germline values: CDR1 SGHRS, CDR2 YFSETQ. J gave up 5 bases and V 6 bases, and 8 bases lay outside the gene matches. The CDR3 contains 14 residues.

The V gene is TRBV20-1, the J gene TRBJ1-4; unclear D gene. This CDR3 has 16 residues. The V end lost 1 base, the J end lost 7 bases, and 19 bases lay between the germline ends. The germline CDR1 and CDR2 sequences are DFQATT and SNEGSKA (reference sequence). CDR3 region: CSARVIPAGKSEKLFF. In DNA form, the CDR3 reads TGCAGTGCTAGAGTAATCCCCGCGGGGAAGAGTGAAAAACTGTTTTTT.

The gene calls are TRBV29-1 and TRBJ2-1; D perhaps matches TRBD2 (6 bases). Germline loops: CDR1 SQVTM, CDR2 ANQGSEA. The CDR3 has 14 amino acids. V shed 7 bases and J shed 0 bases, with 13 bases lying between them. The CDR3, as DNA: TGCAGCGCCGAACGGGGGAGCTCCTACAATGAGCAGTTCTTC. This encodes CSAERGSSYNEQFF.

This clonotype occurred a few times. The CDR3 region is CASSRDVFPYEQYF. The CDR3 coding sequence is TGCGCCAGCAGCAGGGACGTCTTCCCCTACGAGCAGTACTTC. This rearrangement joins TRBV5-1 to TRBJ2-7; D is tentatively TRBD1 or TRBD2 (5 bases each). V lost 4 bases, J lost 2 bases, and 13 bases lay in between. The germline V gene encodes CDR1 SGHRS and CDR2 YFSETQ. CDR3 size: 14 residues.

The chain carries TRBV12-3 or TRBV12-4 and TRBJ1-4; TRBD1 is a possible D gene (5 bases). CDR3 length: 18 residues. V lost 3 bases and J lost 3, with 20 bases in between. The CDR3, as DNA: TGTGCCAGCAGTTTTCGAGGGACGGTAACCGTGGCTAATGAAAAACTGTTTTTT. As protein: CASSFRGTVTVANEKLFF.

There are many counts of this clonotype. The chain couples TRBV12-5 to TRBJ2-7; D is unclear. V lost 6 bases to trimming and J lost 4 bases, with 13 bases between them. The CDR3 spans 13 residues. Germline V gene lookup returns CDR1 LGHNT and CDR2 FRNRAP. DNA of the CDR3: TGTGCTAGTGGCCCCGACACCGCATACGAGCAGTACTTC. Translation: CASGPDTAYEQYF.

V usage is TRBV5-5 and J usage is TRBJ1-2; D gene ambiguous. V was cut by 2 bases and J by 8 bases, with 16 bases left in between. CDR1 is SGHKS, CDR2 YYEKEE, per germline (reference sequence). The CDR3 runs to 14 residues. This CDR3 reads CASSFGIPLTGYTF. DNA of the CDR3: TGTGCCAGCAGCTTTGGAATCCCCCTTACGGGCTACACCTTC. Based on the CDR3 plus reference TRBV5-5 and TRBJ1-2, the full variable domain is DAGVTQSPTHLIKTRGQQVTLRCSPISGHKSVSWYQQVLGQGPQFIFQYYEKEERGRGNFPDRFSARQFPNYSSELNVNALLLGDSALYLCASSFGIPLTGYTFGSGTRLTVV.

The chain is built from TRBV11-2 and TRBJ1-2; weak D call: TRBD1 (5 bases). The V end was cut by 5 bases, the J end by 8 bases, with 12 bases between. The V gene's germline CDR1 is SGHAT and CDR2 FQNNGV. This CDR3 is built from 12 residues. The CDR3: CASSPKGSGYTF. The DNA of the CDR3 is TGTGCCAGCAGCCCCAAGGGGAGCGGCTACACCTTC.

V gene TRBV7-2 combines with J gene TRBJ2-5; 12 nucleotides line up with TRBD1. The DNA matches TRBJ2-7 better at its end, which makes the J call doubtful. This CDR3 is built from 16 residues. Germline-derived CDR1 and CDR2 are SGHTA and FQGNSA. DNA for the CDR3: TGTGCCAGCAGCCCGCAGGGACAGGGGGCGTCCTACGAGCAGTACTTC. Its translation is CASSPQGQGASYEQYF.